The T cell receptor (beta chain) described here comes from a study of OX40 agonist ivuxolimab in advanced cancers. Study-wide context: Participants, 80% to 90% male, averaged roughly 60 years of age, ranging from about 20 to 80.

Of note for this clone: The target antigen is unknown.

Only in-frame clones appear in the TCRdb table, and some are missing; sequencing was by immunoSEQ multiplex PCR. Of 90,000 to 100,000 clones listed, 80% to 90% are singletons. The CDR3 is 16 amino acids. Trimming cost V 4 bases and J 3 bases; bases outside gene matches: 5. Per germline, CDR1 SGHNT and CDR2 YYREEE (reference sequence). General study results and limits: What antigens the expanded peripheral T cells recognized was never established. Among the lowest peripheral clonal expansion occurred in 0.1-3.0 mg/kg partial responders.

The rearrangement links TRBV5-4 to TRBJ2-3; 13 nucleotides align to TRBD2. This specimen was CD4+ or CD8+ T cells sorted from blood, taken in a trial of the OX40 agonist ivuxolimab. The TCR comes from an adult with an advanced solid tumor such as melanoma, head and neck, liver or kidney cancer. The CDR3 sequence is CASSRPGLAGTDTQYF. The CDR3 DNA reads TGTGCCAGCAGCCGGCCGGGACTAGCGGGAACAGATACGCAGTATTTT.